The rows below give T cell receptor beta chains drawn from one sample of a study of Graves' ophthalmopathy and Graves' hyperthyroidism. TCRdb re-analysed the multiplex PCR reads in MiXCR, keeping a single row per CDR3 protein. Of more than 300,000 distinct CDR3 sequences listed, roughly a sixth were seen once; the top ten hold 2.4%. Sample: peripheral blood. These receptor sequences come from an adult woman with stable Graves' hyperthyroidism. CDR3s include the opening cysteine and the closing phenylalanine or tryptophan. D genes are given only for firm matches. Size values are once, few and many counts, or a class for expanded clones, and some rows have none.

TRBD1,TRBV25-1,TRBJ2-7,many,TGTGCCAGCAGTAGCCGGGACAGGGGCTCCTTCTCCTACGAGCAGTACTTC,CASSSRDRGSFSYEQYF
NA,TRBV5-1,TRBJ2-7,few,TGCGCCAGCAGACGGGATCCCCCGGGCTACGAGCAGTACTTC,CASRRDPPGYEQYF
NA,TRBV7-2,TRBJ2-5,many,TGTGCCAGCAGCGGACAGACGAGTGATCTGACCCAGTACTTC,CASSGQTSDLTQYF
NA,TRBV6-1,TRBJ2-7,many,TGTGCCAGCAGTGAAGATGGCCTAGTAAACGAGCAGTACTTC,CASSEDGLVNEQYF
NA,TRBV6-1,TRBJ2-5,NA,TGTGCTAGCAGTATCAATCGCCAGACCCAGTACTTC,CASSINRQTQYF
TRBD1,TRBV20-1,TRBJ1-3,many,TGCAGTGCTAGAGGTCCCCGTGGGACAGGGATCTCTGGAAACACCATATATTTT,CSARGPRGTGISGNTIYF
NA,TRBV7-8,TRBJ1-5,many,TGTGCCAGCAGTCTAGGAGGGGCGGGAAAGGCTAGCAATCAGCCCCAGCATTTT,CASSLGGAGKASNQPQHF
TRBD2,TRBV20-1,TRBJ2-7,many,TGCAGTGCGGGCGTGGGGGGGGTCTACGAGCAGTACTTC,CSAGVGGVYEQYF
NA,TRBV12-3/TRBV12-4,TRBJ2-7,many,TGTGCCAGCAGTTACAGTTCGTCCTACGAGCAGTACTTC,CASSYSSSYEQYF
TRBD1,TRBV30,TRBJ1-5,once,TGTGCCTGGAGCCGGGCAGGGGGTAATCAGCCCCATCATTTT,CAWSRAGGNQPHHF
TRBD1,TRBV7-2,TRBJ1-1,many,TGTGCCAGCAGCCAAATACAGGGGGGAGCTTTCTTT,CASSQIQGGAFF
TRBD1,TRBV4-1,TRBJ2-7,few,TGCGCCAGCAGCCACCGCAGGGGGACAGCTTCCTACGAGCAGTACTTC,CASSHRRGTASYEQYF
NA,TRBV20-1,TRBJ1-2,many,TGCAGTGCTAGTTCCGGGGCGGGCGGCTACACCTTC,CSASSGAGGYTF
NA,TRBV7-9,TRBJ2-5,NA,TGTGCCAGCAGCTTAGCCTATCGTTCGTCCCAGTACTTC,CASSLAYRSSQYF
NA,TRBV28,TRBJ2-7,many,TGTGCCAGCAGTACGCAGGGGTCCCCGGGCTACGAGCAGTACTTC,CASSTQGSPGYEQYF
NA,TRBV30,TRBJ2-6,few,TGTGCGCAGCATAAAAGTTCTGGGGCCAACGTCCTGACTTTC,CAQHKSSGANVLTF
TRBD2,TRBV20-1,TRBJ2-5,many,TGCAGTGCTACCCGGACTAGCGGGACTCAAGAGACCCAGTACTTC,CSATRTSGTQETQYF
NA,TRBV29-1,TRBJ1-1,many,TGCAGCGTTGGCGATCAGCAGGGCCTGAACACTGAAGCTTTCTTT,CSVGDQQGLNTEAFF
NA,TRBV5-1,TRBJ1-5,many,TGCGCCAGCAGCTTGGATCGGCGGAATAGCAATCAGCCCCAGCATTTT,CASSLDRRNSNQPQHF
NA,TRBV7-2,TRBJ2-6,NA,TGTGCCAGCAGTTCCCCTGGGGCCAACGTCCTGACTTTC,CASSSPGANVLTF
TRBD2,TRBV25-1,TRBJ2-5,NA,TGTGCCAGCAGCGTAAGAGCGGGGGAGACCCAGTACTTC,CASSVRAGETQYF
TRBD2,TRBV6-2/TRBV6-3,TRBJ2-7,many,TGTGCCAGCAGTCCCCCCGGGAGGGCCTACTACGAGCAGTACTTC,CASSPPGRAYYEQYF
TRBD2,TRBV7-3,TRBJ2-2,few,TGTGCCAGCAGCTCGGGACTAGACACCGGGGAGCTGTTTTTT,CASSSGLDTGELFF
NA,TRBV7-9,TRBJ2-2,many,TGTGCCAGCAGCTCAACGAACAGGGTGAGGGGCACCGGGGAGCTGTTTTTT,CASSSTNRVRGTGELFF
TRBD1,TRBV12-5,TRBJ2-5,many,TGTGCTAGTGGTCAACCGACAGGGAAACTGGATACTGCCTTATCTACCCAGTACTTC,CASGQPTGKLDTALSTQYF
TRBD1,TRBV30,TRBJ1-3,NA,TGTGCCTGGGACCGGGACAGGGCTGGAAACACCATATATTTT,CAWDRDRAGNTIYF
NA,TRBV24-1,TRBJ2-4,many,TGTGCCACCAGTGATCCCGGGGCCGGGGACAAAAACATTCAGTACTTC,CATSDPGAGDKNIQYF
TRBD2,TRBV4-1,TRBJ2-5,NA,TGCGCCAGCAGCCATGCGTCTAGCGGACAAGAGACCCAGTACTTC,CASSHASSGQETQYF
TRBD1,TRBV6-5,TRBJ2-7,many,TGTGCCAGCAGTTACAGGGGACAGGGGAGAGAGCAGTACTTC,CASSYRGQGREQYF
TRBD2,TRBV6-2/TRBV6-3,TRBJ2-7,many,TGTGCCAGCAGTTCCATCGGGACTAGCGGGAGGGCCCTGTCCGAGCAGTACTTC,CASSSIGTSGRALSEQYF
NA,TRBV28,TRBJ2-5,NA,TGTGCCAGCAGTTCGACTCCAGAGACCCAGTACTTC,CASSSTPETQYF
TRBD2,TRBV24-1,TRBJ2-5,NA,TGTGCCACCAGTGATAGGGTAGCGGGGGCACAAGAGACCCAGTACTTC,CATSDRVAGAQETQYF
NA,TRBV29-1,TRBJ2-5,NA,TGCAGCGTGGAAGGGGACTTAGAGACCCAGTACTTC,CSVEGDLETQYF
TRBD2,TRBV20-1,TRBJ2-5,many,TGCAGTGCCCCTCGAGGCGGGAGCGGAAGAGAGACCCAGTACTTC,CSAPRGGSGRETQYF
NA,TRBV12-3/TRBV12-4,TRBJ2-2,many,TGTGCCAGCAGTTTGACATCCGCCGGGGAGCTGTTTTTT,CASSLTSAGELFF
NA,TRBV7-2,TRBJ2-5,NA,TGTGCCAGCAACTCAGGGACCCTCGAGACCCAGTACTTC,CASNSGTLETQYF
NA,TRBV19,TRBJ2-7,few,TGTGCCAGTAGCATCGCCCAGGGGCCGGACTACGAGCAGTACTTC,CASSIAQGPDYEQYF
TRBD2,TRBV6-5,TRBJ2-5,NA,TGTGCCAGCAGTTACGCGGGAGGGCCCTCAGAGACCCAGTACTTC,CASSYAGGPSETQYF
NA,TRBV20-1,TRBJ2-5,many,TGCAGTGCTATCAGTCACAAGGAGACCCAGTACTTC,CSAISHKETQYF
NA,TRBV6-1,TRBJ1-3,many,TGTGCCAGCAGCGTAGCTGACTCTGGAAACACCATATATTTT,CASSVADSGNTIYF
TRBD2,TRBV4-1,TRBJ2-5,NA,TGCGCCAGCAGCCAAGTAATCGCGACTAGCCGAAAACTGGAGACCCAGTACTTC,CASSQVIATSRKLETQYF
TRBD1,TRBV29-1,TRBJ1-3,many,TGCAGCGTTACAGGGGGCGCCCCTGGAAACACCATATATTTT,CSVTGGAPGNTIYF
TRBD2,TRBV4-1,TRBJ2-7,many,TGCGCCAGCAGCCAGTATGGGGGGACTAGCGGGACCGAGCAGTACTTC,CASSQYGGTSGTEQYF
NA,TRBV5-1,TRBJ2-7,few,TGCGCCAGCAGCTTCGGGGGCCGGACTAGTTACTACGAGCAGTACTTC,CASSFGGRTSYYEQYF
NA,TRBV6-1,TRBJ2-5,NA,TGTGCCAGCACCGGACAAGTCGCCGAGACCCAGTACTTC,CASTGQVAETQYF
TRBD1,TRBV28,TRBJ2-7,many,TGTGCCAGCAGTTTGCTTATTCGGGGACAGGGGGCGGTAGACGAGCAGTACTTC,CASSLLIRGQGAVDEQYF
NA,TRBV27,TRBJ2-7,many,TGTGCCAGCAGTTCAGGACCGACCAGGACCAAGTACTTC,CASSSGPTRTKYF
NA,TRBV12-3/TRBV12-4,TRBJ1-1,NA,TGTGCCAGCAGTTTTTCATTGAGTGGGGTCTCGAACACTGAAGCTTTCTTT,CASSFSLSGVSNTEAFF
TRBD1,TRBV2,TRBJ2-2,few,TGTGCCAGCAGTGCGGACAGGGCTGGGACCGGGGAGCTGTTTTTT,CASSADRAGTGELFF
NA,TRBV19,TRBJ1-1,NA,TGTGCCAGTAGTATAGATCTAGGGGGGGTCGGCACTGAAGCTTTCTTT,CASSIDLGGVGTEAFF
NA,TRBV30,TRBJ2-5,many,TGTGCCTGGAGTGTCACAGCGCAAGAGACCCAGTACTTC,CAWSVTAQETQYF
NA,TRBV7-2,TRBJ1-2,many,TGTGCCAGCAGCTCCGCTGTCCCGGTGGAAGGCTACACCTTC,CASSSAVPVEGYTF